The clone carrying this T cell receptor beta chain was picked up one time. Its specificity is not known. With 2 bases removed from V and 4 bases from J, the gap between germline ends came to 8 bases. Germline V gives CDR1 SEHNR, CDR2 FQNEAQ (reference sequence). The CDR3 runs 13 residues. TCRdb's table, derived via immunoSEQ multiplex PCR, lists solely in-frame clones and lacks some. There are approximately 51,000 clones in the sample; approximately 80% occur only once, and roughly a third lies in the top ten. Time point in this sample: baseline pretreatment blood. Treatment given: 15 Gy SBRT to primary tumor, nephrectomy 4 weeks later. The data were taken from a study of radiation and T cells in renal cell carcinoma. Study-wide results and limits: Without pretreatment biopsies, baseline tumor clonotype presence was undetermined.

The specimen was blood, collected from a patient whose treatment included radiotherapy and nephrectomy. The receptor was isolated from a woman between 70 and 85 years old with renal cell carcinoma. This chain uses TRBV7-9 with TRBJ1-1; a possible D gene is TRBD1 (5 bases). Here the CDR3 reads CASSLPGVTEAFF. In nucleotides, the CDR3 is TGTGCCAGCAGCTTACCGGGGGTCACTGAAGCTTTCTTT.